This T cell receptor beta chain was identified during a study of control samples from healthy donors and cancer patients. Trimming pared 3 bases from V and 10 bases from J, leaving 4 bases between. The CDR3 is made up of 10 amino acids. CDR1 and CDR2 from the germline V gene are SEHNR and FQNEAQ (reference sequence). The repertoire was sequenced with immunoSEQ multiplex PCR; TCRdb's copy has only in-frame clones and lacks some. The data contain under 140,000 clones, roughly 90% of them seen just once; the ten biggest clones take up 3.7%. This clone is a singleton in its sample. This receptor was taken from a woman between 55 and 75 years old with lung cancer. The sample consisted of PBMCs. The J gene is TRBJ2-1, the V gene TRBV7-9, with unresolved D. CDR3 in DNA: TGTGCCAGCAGCTTCCGCGAGCAGTTCTTC. It yields the protein CASSFREQFF.